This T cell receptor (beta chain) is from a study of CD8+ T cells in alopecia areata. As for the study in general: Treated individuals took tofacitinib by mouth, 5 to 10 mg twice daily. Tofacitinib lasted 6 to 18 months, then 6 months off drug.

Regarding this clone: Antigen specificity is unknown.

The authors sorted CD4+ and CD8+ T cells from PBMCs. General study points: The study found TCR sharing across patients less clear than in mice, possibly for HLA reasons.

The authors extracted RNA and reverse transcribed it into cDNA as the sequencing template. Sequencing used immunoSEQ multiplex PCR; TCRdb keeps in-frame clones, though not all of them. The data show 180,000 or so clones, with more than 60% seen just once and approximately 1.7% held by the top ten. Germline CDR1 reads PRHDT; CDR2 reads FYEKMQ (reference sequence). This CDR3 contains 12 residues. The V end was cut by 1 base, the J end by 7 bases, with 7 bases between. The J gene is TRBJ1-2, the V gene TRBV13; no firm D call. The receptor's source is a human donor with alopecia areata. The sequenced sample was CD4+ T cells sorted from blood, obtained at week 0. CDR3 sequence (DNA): TGTGCCAGCAGCTTAGTGCGGAGTGGCTACACCTTC. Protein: CASSLVRSGYTF.